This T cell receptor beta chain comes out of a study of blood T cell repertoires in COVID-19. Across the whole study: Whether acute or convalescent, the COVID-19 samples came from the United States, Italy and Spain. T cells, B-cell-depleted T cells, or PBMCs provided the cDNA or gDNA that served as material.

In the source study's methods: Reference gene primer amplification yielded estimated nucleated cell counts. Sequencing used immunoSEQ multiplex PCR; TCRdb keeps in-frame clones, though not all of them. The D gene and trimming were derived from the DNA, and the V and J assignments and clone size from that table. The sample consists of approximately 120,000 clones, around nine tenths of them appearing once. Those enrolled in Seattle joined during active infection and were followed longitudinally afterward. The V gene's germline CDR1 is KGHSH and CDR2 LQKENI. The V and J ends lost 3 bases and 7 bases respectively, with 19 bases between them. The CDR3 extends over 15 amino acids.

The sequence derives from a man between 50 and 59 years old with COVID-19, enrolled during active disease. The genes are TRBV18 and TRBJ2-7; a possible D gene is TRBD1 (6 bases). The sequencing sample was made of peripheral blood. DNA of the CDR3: TGTGCCAGCTCACCCCTGCCAGGGGACGGCGGGGAGCAGTACGTC. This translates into CASSPLPGDGGEQYV.